This T cell receptor (beta chain) was obtained from a study of T cells after yellow fever vaccination. Study results and limitations: The secondary response peaked faster, at day 5 versus 15, but was weaker. Once the booster was given, most primary-vaccination clones reappeared, at around 95% for CD4 and more than 85% for CD8. The bulk population could contribute abundant contaminating clonotypes to FACS-sorted repertoires.

The CDR3 totals 14 residues. The V and J ends lost 4 bases and 12 bases respectively, with 19 bases between them. The V gene's germline CDR1 is KGHSH and CDR2 LQKENI. TCRdb itself ran the 5' RACE reads through MiXCR, one entry per CDR3 protein. The sample has 550,000 or so distinct CDR3 sequences, around 21% seen once. Regarding this clonotype: Its antigen is undetermined.

The receptor was derived from a man aged 30 to 45 who received the YFV17D yellow fever vaccine. This chain links TRBV18 with TRBJ2-4, with D perhaps assigned TRBD1 or TRBD2 (5 bases each). Sample: PBMCs, taken 15 days after the yellow fever booster vaccination. The CDR3 nucleotides are TGTGCCAGCTCACTAACGAAAAATGAGGGACGTCAGTACTTC. Translated, it gives CASSLTKNEGRQYF.